A selection of T cell receptor beta chains follows, all from one sample in a study of T cells in Graves' hyperthyroidism and ophthalmopathy. TCRdb fed the multiplex PCR reads into MiXCR, producing one record per CDR3 protein. The sample consists of approximately 570,000 distinct CDR3 sequences, roughly 21% of them appearing once. The sample consisted of blood. All receptors come from a middle-aged man with Graves' ophthalmopathy. Both conserved end residues are part of each CDR3. The D gene is left open where the match is weak. The listing skips clone size in some rows; elsewhere it reads once, few, many or a size class.

clone_size	cdr3_length	v_call	d_call	j_call	cdr3_aa	cdr3_nt
.	15	TRBV19	.	TRBJ2-3	CASSVSWGSPDTQYF	TGTGCCAGTAGTGTCTCCTGGGGATCCCCAGATACGCAGTATTTT
.	16	TRBV11-1	.	TRBJ2-7	CASRHQGTESSYEQYF	TGTGCCAGCAGACATCAAGGTACAGAGAGCTCCTACGAGCAGTACTTC
.	16	TRBV20-1	.	TRBJ2-2	CSARDLRSVNTGELFF	TGCAGTGCTAGAGATCTACGGAGCGTTAACACCGGGGAGCTGTTTTTT
many	12	TRBV20-1	.	TRBJ2-1	CSASGSGNEQFF	TGCAGTGCTAGCGGGAGTGGGAATGAGCAGTTCTTC
many	15	TRBV13	TRBD1	TRBJ1-1	CASSLGDRGTTEAFF	TGTGCCAGCAGCTTAGGGGACAGGGGGACGACTGAAGCTTTCTTT
.	14	TRBV29-1	TRBD1	TRBJ2-3	CSVADRGPTDTQYF	TGCAGCGTTGCAGACAGGGGTCCCACAGATACGCAGTATTTT
.	13	TRBV10-3	.	TRBJ1-5	CAVSQLGYQPQHF	TGTGCCGTCAGCCAACTAGGGTATCAGCCCCAGCATTTT
many	12	TRBV7-9	.	TRBJ2-4	CASSPGGNIQYF	TGTGCCAGCAGCCCTGGTGGTAACATTCAGTACTTC
.	13	TRBV29-1	TRBD1	TRBJ2-5	CSAGRQGLETQYF	TGCAGCGCTGGACGACAGGGTTTGGAGACCCAGTACTTC
.	17	TRBV6-1	.	TRBJ2-2	CASSHIRIDGNTGELFF	TGTGCCAGCAGTCACATACGAATCGACGGGAACACCGGGGAGCTGTTTTTT
.	15	TRBV7-9	TRBD2	TRBJ2-5	CASSAGGQQVETQYF	TGTGCCAGCAGCGCGGGAGGACAACAAGTAGAGACCCAGTACTTC
.	14	TRBV6-5	.	TRBJ1-2	CASSYDSFNYGYTF	TGTGCCAGCAGTTACGACAGCTTTAACTATGGCTACACCTTC
.	16	TRBV5-1	TRBD2	TRBJ2-2	CASSRGTSGIGRELFF	TGCGCCAGCAGCCGAGGGACTAGCGGGATCGGCAGGGAGCTGTTTTTT
.	14	TRBV4-1	.	TRBJ2-1	CASSLGWGVNEQFF	TGCGCCAGCAGCCTTGGATGGGGAGTCAATGAGCAGTTCTTC